What follows is one TCR beta chain and its context. The data were obtained in a study of blood T cell repertoires in COVID-19. Looking at the study overall: Acute and convalescent COVID-19 specimens originated in the United States, Italy and Spain. Nucleic acid was either cDNA or gDNA, and it came from T cells, B-cell-depleted T cells, or PBMCs.

Authors' analysis steps: Nucleated cell number was recorded as an estimate derived from reference gene primer amplification. Clones were sequenced by immunoSEQ multiplex PCR, and TCRdb holds only the in-frame ones, with some missing. V, J and clone size are taken as reported in that table, and D and trimming were inferred from the DNA itself. The profile shows some 100,000 clones, 80% of them singletons. V trimming: 5 bases; J trimming: 5 bases; junction bases outside the gene matches: 8. Germline CDR1 reads SGHTA; CDR2 reads FQGNSA. This CDR3 comprises 15 residues. The sample comprised peripheral blood. The V gene is TRBV7-2, the J gene TRBJ2-1, with TRBD1 identical over 8 bases. The sequence was collected from a woman in her 70s with acute or convalescent COVID-19. The CDR3 loop reads CASSRQGAMNNEQFF. CDR3 in DNA: TGTGCCAGCAGCCGGCAGGGGGCAATGAACAATGAGCAGTTCTTC. Using reference TRBV7-2 and TRBJ2-1 for the parts outside the CDR3, the full variable domain is GAGVSQSPSNKVTEKGKDVELRCDPISGHTALYWYRQSLGQGLEFLIYFQGNSAPDKSGLPSDRFSAERTGGSVSTLTIQRTQQEDSAVYLCASSRQGAMNNEQFFGPGTRLTVL.